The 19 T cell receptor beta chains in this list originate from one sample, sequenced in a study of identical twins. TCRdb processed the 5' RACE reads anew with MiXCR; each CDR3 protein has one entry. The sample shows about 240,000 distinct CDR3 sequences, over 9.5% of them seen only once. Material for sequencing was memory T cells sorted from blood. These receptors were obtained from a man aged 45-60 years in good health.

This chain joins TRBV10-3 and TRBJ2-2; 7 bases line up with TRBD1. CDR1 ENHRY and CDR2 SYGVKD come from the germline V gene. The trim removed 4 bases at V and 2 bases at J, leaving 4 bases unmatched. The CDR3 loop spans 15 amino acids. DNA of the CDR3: TGTGCCATCAGTGGGGGGACAGATAACACCGGGGAGCTGTTTTTT. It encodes CAISGGTDNTGELFF.

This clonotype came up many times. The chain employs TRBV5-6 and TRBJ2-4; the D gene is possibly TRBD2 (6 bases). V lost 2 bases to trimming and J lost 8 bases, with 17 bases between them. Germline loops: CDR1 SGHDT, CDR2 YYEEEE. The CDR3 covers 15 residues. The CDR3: CASSFFSGGNHIQYF. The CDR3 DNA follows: TGTGCCAGCAGCTTCTTTTCTGGGGGGAACCACATTCAGTACTTC.

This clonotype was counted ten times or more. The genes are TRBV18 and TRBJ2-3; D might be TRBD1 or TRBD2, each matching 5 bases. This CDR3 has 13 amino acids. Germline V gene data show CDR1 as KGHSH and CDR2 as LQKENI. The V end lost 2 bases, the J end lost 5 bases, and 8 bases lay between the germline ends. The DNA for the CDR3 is TGTGCCAGCTCACCAGGGGCGGGAGATACGCAGTATTTT. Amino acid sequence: CASSPGAGDTQYF.

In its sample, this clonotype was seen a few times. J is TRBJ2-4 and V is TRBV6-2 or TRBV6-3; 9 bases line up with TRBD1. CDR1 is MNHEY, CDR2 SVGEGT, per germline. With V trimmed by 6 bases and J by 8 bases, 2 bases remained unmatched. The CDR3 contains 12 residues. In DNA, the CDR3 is TGTGCCAGCAGACAGGGGGCTGACATTCAGTACTTC. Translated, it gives CASRQGADIQYF.

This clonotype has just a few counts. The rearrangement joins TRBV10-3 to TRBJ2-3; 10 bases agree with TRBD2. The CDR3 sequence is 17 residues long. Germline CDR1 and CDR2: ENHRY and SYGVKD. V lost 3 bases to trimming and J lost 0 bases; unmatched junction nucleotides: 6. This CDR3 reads CAISDPGLAESTDTQYF. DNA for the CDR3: TGTGCCATCAGTGACCCTGGACTAGCGGAAAGCACAGATACGCAGTATTTT.

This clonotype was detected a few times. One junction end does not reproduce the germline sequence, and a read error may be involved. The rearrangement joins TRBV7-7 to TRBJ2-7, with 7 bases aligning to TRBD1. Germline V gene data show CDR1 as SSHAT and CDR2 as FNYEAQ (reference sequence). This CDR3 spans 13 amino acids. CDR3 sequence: CASSPTGSGEQYF. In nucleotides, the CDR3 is TGTGCTAGCAGCCCGACAGGGAGCGGCGAGCAGTACTTC. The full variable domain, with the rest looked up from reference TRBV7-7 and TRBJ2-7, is GAGVSQSPRYKVTKRGQDVTLRCDPISSHATLYWYQQALGQGPEFLTYFNYEAQPDKSGLPSDRFSAERPEGSISTLTIQRTEQRDSAMYRCASSPTGSGEQYFGPGTRLTVT.

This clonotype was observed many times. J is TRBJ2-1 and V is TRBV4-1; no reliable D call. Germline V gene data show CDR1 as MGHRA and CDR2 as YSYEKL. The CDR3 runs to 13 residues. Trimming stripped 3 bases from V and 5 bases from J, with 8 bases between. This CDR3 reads CASSQVLNNEQFF. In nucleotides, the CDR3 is TGCGCCAGCAGCCAGGTATTGAACAATGAGCAGTTCTTC.

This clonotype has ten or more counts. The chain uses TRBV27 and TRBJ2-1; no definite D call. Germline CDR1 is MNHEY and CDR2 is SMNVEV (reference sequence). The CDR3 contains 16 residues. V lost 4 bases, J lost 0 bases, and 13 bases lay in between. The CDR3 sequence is CASSYNLLSSYNEQFF. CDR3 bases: TGTGCCAGCAGTTACAATCTTTTGAGCTCCTACAATGAGCAGTTCTTC.

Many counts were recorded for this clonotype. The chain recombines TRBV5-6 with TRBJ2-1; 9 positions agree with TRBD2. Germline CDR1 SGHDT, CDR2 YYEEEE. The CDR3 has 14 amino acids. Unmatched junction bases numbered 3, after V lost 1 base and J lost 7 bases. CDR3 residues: CASSLPTSGNEQFF. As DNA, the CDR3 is TGTGCCAGCAGCTTGCCCACTAGCGGGAATGAGCAGTTCTTC.

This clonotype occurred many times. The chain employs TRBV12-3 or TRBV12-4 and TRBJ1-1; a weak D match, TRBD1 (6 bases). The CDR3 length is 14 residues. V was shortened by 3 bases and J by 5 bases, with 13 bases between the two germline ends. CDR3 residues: CASSFDRLRTEAFF. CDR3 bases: TGTGCCAGCAGTTTTGACAGGCTACGGACTGAAGCTTTCTTT.

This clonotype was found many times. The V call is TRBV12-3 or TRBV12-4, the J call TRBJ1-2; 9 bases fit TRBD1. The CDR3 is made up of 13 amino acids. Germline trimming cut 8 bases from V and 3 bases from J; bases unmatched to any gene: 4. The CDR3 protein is CASGGQGHYGYTF. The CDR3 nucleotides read TGTGCCAGCGGGGGACAGGGACACTATGGCTACACCTTC.

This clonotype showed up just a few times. The CDR3 DNA is TGTGCCAGCTCACGAGGACTAGCGGGAGGTTCGAACACCGGGGAGCTGTTTTTT. Translation: CASSRGLAGGSNTGELFF. V gene TRBV18 combines with J gene TRBJ2-2, with 14 bases aligning to TRBD2. CDR3 length: 18 residues. In germline, CDR1 is KGHSH, CDR2 LQKENI. The ends lost 4 bases at V and 0 bases at J; junction bases unmatched: 4.

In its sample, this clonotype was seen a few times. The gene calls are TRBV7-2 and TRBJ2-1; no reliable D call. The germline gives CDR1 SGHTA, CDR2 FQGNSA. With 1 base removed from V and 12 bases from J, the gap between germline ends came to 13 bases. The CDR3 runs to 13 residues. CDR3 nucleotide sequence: TGTGCCAGCAGCTTAGATGGGCAGAAAGTGCAGTTCTTC. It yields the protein CASSLDGQKVQFF.

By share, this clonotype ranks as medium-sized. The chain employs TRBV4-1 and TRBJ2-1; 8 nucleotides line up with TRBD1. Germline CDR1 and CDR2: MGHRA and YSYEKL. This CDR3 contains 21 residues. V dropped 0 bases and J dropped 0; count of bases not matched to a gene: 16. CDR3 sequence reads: CASSQELRTGLIGSSYNEQFF. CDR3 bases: TGCGCCAGCAGCCAAGAGCTACGGACAGGGCTAATTGGAAGCTCCTACAATGAGCAGTTCTTC.

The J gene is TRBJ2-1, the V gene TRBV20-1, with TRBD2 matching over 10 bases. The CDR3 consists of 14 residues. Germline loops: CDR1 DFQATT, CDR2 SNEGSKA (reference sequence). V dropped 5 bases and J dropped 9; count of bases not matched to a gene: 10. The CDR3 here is CSAGRLAGHSEQFF. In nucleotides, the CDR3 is TGCAGTGCTGGTAGACTAGCGGGCCACAGTGAGCAGTTCTTC.

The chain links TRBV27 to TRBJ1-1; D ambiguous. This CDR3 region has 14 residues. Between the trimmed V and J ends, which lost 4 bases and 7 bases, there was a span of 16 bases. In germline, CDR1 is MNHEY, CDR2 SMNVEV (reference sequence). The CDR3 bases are TGTGCCAGCAGTTCTCCCGGACGCGGTGGTGAAGCTTTCTTT. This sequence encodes CASSSPGRGGEAFF.

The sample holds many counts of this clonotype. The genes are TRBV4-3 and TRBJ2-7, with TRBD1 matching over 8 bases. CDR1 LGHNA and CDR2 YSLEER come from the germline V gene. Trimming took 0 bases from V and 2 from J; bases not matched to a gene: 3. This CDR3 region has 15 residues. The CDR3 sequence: CASSQDTGGTYEQYF. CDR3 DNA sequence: TGCGCCAGCAGCCAAGATACAGGGGGAACCTACGAGCAGTACTTC.

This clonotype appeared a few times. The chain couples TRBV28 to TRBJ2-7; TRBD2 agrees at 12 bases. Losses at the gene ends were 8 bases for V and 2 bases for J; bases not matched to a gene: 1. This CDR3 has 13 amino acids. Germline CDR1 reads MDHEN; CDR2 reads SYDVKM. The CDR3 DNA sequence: TGTGCCAGCGGACTAGCGGGGACCTACGAGCAGTACTTC. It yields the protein CASGLAGTYEQYF.

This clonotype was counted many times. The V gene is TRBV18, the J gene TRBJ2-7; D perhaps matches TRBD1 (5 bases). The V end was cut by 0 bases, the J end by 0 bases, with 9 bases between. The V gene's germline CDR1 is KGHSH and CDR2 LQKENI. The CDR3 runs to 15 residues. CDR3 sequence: CASSPPAGRSYEQYF. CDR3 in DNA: TGTGCCAGCTCACCACCTGCAGGGCGCTCCTACGAGCAGTACTTC.